This TCR beta chain came from a study of blood T cell repertoires in COVID-19. Across the whole study: COVID-19 samples collected from the United States, Italy and Spain covered acute and convalescent phases. Sources were T cells, B-cell-depleted T cells, or PBMCs; the material itself was cDNA or gDNA.

How the authors handled the data: Amplifying reference gene primers gave estimates of nucleated cell counts. Using immunoSEQ multiplex PCR, the repertoire was profiled, and TCRdb retains in-frame clones only, with some absent. The DNA gave D and trimming, while V, J and clone size come from that table. The sample includes a few hundred thousand clones, approximately 86% of them seen just once. Enrollment of patients from Seattle took place during active infection, with longitudinal follow-up. The sequence came from a woman in her fifties or sixties with COVID-19, enrolled during active disease. The sample comprised peripheral blood.

In DNA, the CDR3 is TGTGCCAGCAGCCACCCTAAAGGGTCTCGCAGGGTATCCTACGAGCAGTACGTC. Amino acids: CASSHPKGSRRVSYEQYV. This chain joins TRBV3-1 (or the pseudogene TRBV3-2) and TRBJ2-7; D might be TRBD1 (5 bases). Trimming stripped 3 bases from V and 1 base from J, with 22 bases between. CDR1 LGHDT and CDR2 YNNKEL come from the germline V gene (reference sequence). The CDR3 runs to 18 residues.